Listed here is a single T cell receptor (beta chain). Antigen: not known. CD4 enrichment then naive enrichment separated naive from memory CD4+ cells. These data are taken from a study of CD4 T cells in relation to SARS-CoV-2 and coronaviruses. Points from the study as a whole: Each donor contributed either pre-pandemic or post-infection samples, not both. About 65% of donors had memory CD4+ clonotypes crossrecognizing SARS-CoV-2 and common cold coronavirus spike.

This CDR3 is 14 amino acids long. CDR1 and CDR2 from the germline V gene are SGHNT and YYREEE (reference sequence). The ends were cut back, 4 bases at V and 0 bases at J, with 10 bases in the middle. Data came from immunoSEQ multiplex PCR; TCRdb stores just in-frame clones and leaves some out. The sample carries about 38,000 clones, approximately 90% recorded once. The TCR sequence derives from an adult with COVID-19. This sequence joins TRBV5-4 and TRBJ1-1, with D perhaps TRBD1 (6 bases). The sample was memory CD4+ T cells from PBMCs. This CDR3 is CASSRGQLNTEAFF. CDR3 sequence (DNA): TGTGCCAGCAGCAGGGGACAACTGAACACTGAAGCTTTCTTT.